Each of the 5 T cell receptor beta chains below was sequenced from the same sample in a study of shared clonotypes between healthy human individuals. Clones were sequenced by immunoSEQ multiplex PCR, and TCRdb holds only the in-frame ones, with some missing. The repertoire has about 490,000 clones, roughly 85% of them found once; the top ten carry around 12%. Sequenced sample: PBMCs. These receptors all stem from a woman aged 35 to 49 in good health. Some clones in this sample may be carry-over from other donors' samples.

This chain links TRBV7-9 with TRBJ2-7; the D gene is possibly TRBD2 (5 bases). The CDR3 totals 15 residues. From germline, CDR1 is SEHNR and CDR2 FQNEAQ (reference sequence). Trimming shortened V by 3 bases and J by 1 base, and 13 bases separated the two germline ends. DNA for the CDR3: TGTGCCAGCAGCTTCGACCCTACTAGTTCCTACGAGCAGTACTTC. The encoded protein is CASSFDPTSSYEQYF.

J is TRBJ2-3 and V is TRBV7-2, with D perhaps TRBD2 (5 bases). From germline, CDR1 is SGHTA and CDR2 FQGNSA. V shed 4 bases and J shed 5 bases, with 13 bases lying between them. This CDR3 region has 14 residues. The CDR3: CASSSGLDQDTQYF. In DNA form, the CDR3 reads TGTGCCAGCAGCTCTGGACTGGACCAAGATACGCAGTATTTT.

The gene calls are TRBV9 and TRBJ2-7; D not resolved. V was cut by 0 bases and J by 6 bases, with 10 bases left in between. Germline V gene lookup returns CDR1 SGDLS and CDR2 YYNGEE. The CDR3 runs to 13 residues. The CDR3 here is CASSVAGHAEQYF. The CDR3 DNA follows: TGTGCCAGCAGCGTAGCTGGGCACGCCGAGCAGTACTTC.

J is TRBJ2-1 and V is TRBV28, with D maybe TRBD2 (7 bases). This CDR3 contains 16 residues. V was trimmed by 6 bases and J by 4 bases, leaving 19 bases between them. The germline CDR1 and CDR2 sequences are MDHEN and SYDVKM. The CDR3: CASSSRGGILYNEQFF. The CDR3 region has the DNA TGTGCCAGCAGCAGTAGGGGGGGAATTCTGTACAATGAGCAGTTCTTC.

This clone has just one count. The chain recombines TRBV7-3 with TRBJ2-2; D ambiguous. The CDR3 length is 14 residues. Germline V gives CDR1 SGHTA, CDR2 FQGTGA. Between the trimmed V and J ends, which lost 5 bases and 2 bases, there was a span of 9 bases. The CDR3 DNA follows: TGTGCCAGCAGCCCGACACTCAACACCGGGGAGCTGTTTTTT. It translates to CASSPTLNTGELFF.